What follows is one T cell receptor beta chain and its context. The antigen remains undetermined. This specimen comes from a study of beta chain features in type 1 diabetes. Study at large: The patient and healthy donor groups were comparable for age, gender and cell yields. Findings and limits, study-wide: Shorter TCRB CDR3s, moderately but significantly so, marked every one of the four CD4+ subsets in Type 1 diabetes patients.

The CDR3 runs 16 residues. The germline gives CDR1 MGHRA, CDR2 YSYEKL. The J segment lost 6 bases and the V segment lost 6 bases, leaving 16 bases of the junction unmatched. Since all of the isolated RNA was reverse transcribed, expressed TCRB transcripts were what got sequenced. Measured with immunoSEQ multiplex PCR; TCRdb has only the in-frame clones, and not every one. The sample has hundreds of thousands of clones, about 15% seen once. This clonotype was sampled from a young man with type 1 diabetes. The chain couples TRBV4-1 to TRBJ2-5; 7 bases are shared with TRBD1. Input material: naive CD4+ T cells from blood. Written as DNA, the CDR3 is TGCGCCAGCAGGGACAGGATTCACACGGACGCCAAGACCCAGTACTTC. It is translated as CASRDRIHTDAKTQYF.